Below are 15 T cell receptor beta chains sequenced from a single sample in a study of cytomegalovirus exposure and HLA in healthy donors. Primers: 60 Vbeta forward and 13 Jbeta reverse. The data were produced by immunoSEQ multiplex PCR, yet TCRdb's version contains in-frame clones alone and is incomplete. This listing includes approximately 72,000 clones. Sequencing was carried out using PBMCs. All receptors come from a woman in her forties in good health and CMV-seropositive.

The chain uses TRBV7-3 and TRBJ2-5, with 11 bases that match TRBD2. Per the germline V gene, CDR1 is SGHTA and CDR2 is FQGTGA. V dropped 3 bases and J dropped 4; count of bases not matched to a gene: 1. CDR3 length: 14 amino acids. CDR3 sequence reads: CASSFSGGGETQYF. CDR3 coding DNA: TGTGCCAGCAGCTTTAGCGGGGGGGGAGAGACCCAGTACTTC.

This chain connects TRBV5-1 to TRBJ1-6; D unresolved. V was trimmed by 0 bases and J by 7 bases, leaving 11 bases between them. Germline assignment: CDR1 SGHRS and CDR2 YFSETQ. This CDR3 is 15 amino acids long. The CDR3 region has the DNA TGCGCCAGCAGCTTGGGAGGGATAGGGAATTCACCCCTCCACTTT. Protein sequence: CASSLGGIGNSPLHF.

Concerning this clone: The germline gene is not matched at one end of the junction; a read error may be the cause. The chain's CDR3 is CASSEGTARGNQPQHF. CDR3 DNA sequence: TGTGCCAGCAGCGAAGGGACAGCCCGTGGAAATCAGCCCCAGCATTTT. V usage is TRBV2 and J usage is TRBJ1-5; 7 nucleotides agree with TRBD1. The germline V gene encodes CDR1 SNHLY and CDR2 FYNNEI. The CDR3 has 16 amino acids.

The rearrangement joins TRBV9 to TRBJ1-5; D possibly corresponds to TRBD1 (5 bases). V lost 0 bases and J lost 3, with 10 bases in between. This CDR3 region has 15 residues. Germline lookup yields CDR1 SGDLS and CDR2 YYNGEE. The CDR3 DNA sequence: TGTGCCAGCAGCGTAGAGGCAGGGTACAATCAGCCCCAGCATTTT. Translating gives CASSVEAGYNQPQHF.

This chain uses TRBV19 with TRBJ1-2, with 7 bases that match TRBD1. Germline CDR1 reads LNHDA; CDR2 reads SQIVND (reference sequence). V lost 3 bases, J lost 6 bases, and 10 bases stayed unmatched. The CDR3 runs 15 residues. The CDR3 loop is CASSIYRDRGDGYTF. Here the CDR3 DNA reads TGTGCCAGTAGTATCTACCGGGACAGAGGGGATGGCTACACCTTC.

The chain links TRBV7-2 to TRBJ1-2; D unresolved. Looked up from germline, CDR1 is SGHTA and CDR2 is FQGNSA. V was shortened by 5 bases and J by 7 bases, with 8 bases between the two germline ends. The CDR3 contains 11 residues. As DNA, the CDR3 is TGTGCCAGCAGCCCCCCTCCTGGCTACACCTTC. It encodes CASSPPPGYTF.

The chain has TRBV28 and TRBJ2-2; 9 bases are shared with TRBD1. Germline CDR1 MDHEN, CDR2 SYDVKM. This CDR3 has 16 residues. The J segment lost 3 bases and the V segment lost 2 bases, leaving 4 bases of the junction unmatched. CDR3 in DNA: TGTGCCAGCAGTTTAAGGGGACAGGGACACACCGGGGAGCTGTTTTTT. As protein: CASSLRGQGHTGELFF. Full variable domain (missing parts from reference TRBV28 and TRBJ2-2): DVKVTQSSRYLVKRTGEKVFLECVQDMDHENMFWYRQDPGLGLRLIYFSYDVKMKEKGDIPEGYSVSREKKERFSLILESASTNQTSMYLCASSLRGQGHTGELFFGEGSRLTVL.

J is TRBJ2-3 and V is TRBV27, with 7 positions matching TRBD2. Trimming at V came to 5 bases and at J to 4 bases, leaving 12 bases not matched to a gene. Germline values: CDR1 MNHEY, CDR2 SMNVEV (reference sequence). The CDR3 contains 16 residues. The CDR3 loop is CASSETAAGEADTQYF. CDR3 coding DNA: TGTGCCAGCAGTGAGACTGCCGCGGGGGAAGCAGATACGCAGTATTTT.

The chain employs TRBV2 and TRBJ2-6, with D unclear. The V and J ends lost 8 bases and 2 bases respectively, with 13 bases between them. Germline V gene lookup returns CDR1 SNHLY and CDR2 FYNNEI. The CDR3 is 15 amino acids. The CDR3 region is CASLESRAGANVLTF. Here the CDR3 DNA reads TGTGCCAGCTTGGAGTCCAGAGCTGGGGCCAACGTCCTGACTTTC. Together with reference TRBV2 and TRBJ2-6, the CDR3 gives the full variable domain: EPEVTQTPSHQVTQMGQEVILRCVPISNHLYFYWYRQILGQKVEFLVSFYNNEISEKSEIFDDQFSVERPDGSNFTLKIRSTKLEDSAMYFCASLESRAGANVLTFGAGSRLTVL.

The chain uses TRBV5-1 and TRBJ2-7, with D possibly TRBD1 on 6 matching bases. This CDR3 is 14 amino acids long. Germline CDR1 reads SGHRS; CDR2 reads YFSETQ. Trimming took 3 bases from V and 1 from J, leaving 11 bases between them. CDR3: CASSWTVGSYEQYF. Written as DNA, the CDR3 is TGCGCCAGCAGCTGGACAGTGGGTTCCTACGAGCAGTACTTC.

The chain has TRBV7-8 and TRBJ2-2; 8 bases agree with TRBD1. The germline V gene has CDR1 SGHVS and CDR2 FQNEAQ. V shed 5 bases and J 1 base; nucleotides not matched to a gene: 3. The length of the CDR3 is 15 residues. The CDR3 DNA reads as TGTGCCAGCAGCGCGGACAGGGAGAACACCGGGGAGCTGTTTTTT. Its protein product is CASSADRENTGELFF.

The chain joins TRBV15 to TRBJ2-5; TRBD2 matches at 14 bases. In germline, CDR1 is LNHNV, CDR2 YYDKDF (reference sequence). With 2 bases clipped from V and 3 bases from J, the junction kept 11 bases outside the gene matches. The CDR3 runs to 19 residues. The CDR3 is CATSRLTGTSGGPEETQYF. The CDR3 DNA is TGTGCCACCAGCAGATTAACCGGGACTAGCGGGGGCCCCGAAGAGACCCAGTACTTC.

The V gene is TRBV27, the J gene TRBJ2-1; 7 positions agree with TRBD1. This CDR3 has 12 residues. Trimming at V came to 6 bases and at J to 12 bases, leaving 8 bases not matched to a gene. Germline values: CDR1 MNHEY, CDR2 SMNVEV (reference sequence). Here the CDR3 reads CASRATGSGQFF. Written as DNA, the CDR3 is TGTGCCAGCAGGGCGACAGGGTCTGGGCAGTTCTTC.

The chain is built from TRBV6-4 and TRBJ1-3, with a weak D call TRBD1 (5 bases). Trimming cost V 4 bases and J 6 bases, with 25 bases left between them. Germline V gene lookup returns CDR1 MRHNA and CDR2 SNTAGT. The CDR3 is made up of 18 amino acids. The CDR3 DNA is TGTGCCAGCAGTGTTTTTCCTAACGGGACTCCCGGTCAAAACACCATATATTTT. Its translation is CASSVFPNGTPGQNTIYF.

The chain joins TRBV10-1 to TRBJ2-7; 7 nucleotides match TRBD2. Losses at the gene ends were 3 bases for V and 6 bases for J; bases not matched to a gene: 11. This CDR3 has 15 amino acids. Germline values: CDR1 WNHNN, CDR2 SYGVQD (reference sequence). The DNA for the CDR3 is TGCGCCAGCAGTGAAGCGAGCGGGATTATCAGCGAGCAGTACTTC. It codes for CASSEASGIISEQYF.